Listed below are T cell receptor beta chains from one sample, sequenced in a study of identical twins. MiXCR was run by TCRdb on the 5' RACE reads, yielding one entry per CDR3 protein. The sample lists some 590,000 distinct CDR3 sequences, 9.6% occurring once. These records were also assigned to another study, of yellow fever vaccine responses in identical twins.

Input material: PBMCs. These receptors all come from a woman between 18 and 29 years old in good health. Each CDR3 is given with its conserved first and last residue. D genes are given only for firm matches. Expanded clones get a size class; other rows say once, few or many, or leave the size out.

V	size	J	D	DNA	CDR3
TRBV5-1	many	TRBJ2-1	-	TGCGCCAGCAGCTTGAGACCGGGACTGTCCTACAATGAGCAGTTCTTC	CASSLRPGLSYNEQFF
TRBV20-1	few	TRBJ2-2	-	TGCAGTGCTTCGGGGGAGGCCCTGAACACCGGGGAGCTGTTTTTT	CSASGEALNTGELFF
TRBV4-3	many	TRBJ2-1	TRBD2	TGCGCCAGCAGCCAAGGTGCTAGCGGGAGTGATGAGCAGTTCTTC	CASSQGASGSDEQFF
TRBV5-1	-	TRBJ2-1	-	TGCGCCAGCAGCTTGGCCGAACCTCAAAATGAGCAGTTCTTC	CASSLAEPQNEQFF
TRBV29-1	-	TRBJ1-2	TRBD1	TGCAGCCCTCGGACAGGGAGATATGGCTACACCTTC	CSPRTGRYGYTF
TRBV7-6	few	TRBJ2-3	-	TGTGCCAGCCGACAGCAGGCGACTAGCACAGATACGCAGTATTTT	CASRQQATSTDTQYF
TRBV29-1	-	TRBJ2-2	TRBD2	TGCAGCGTTGAAGATCGACTAGCGGGAGGGGGGGGCACCGGGGAGCTGTTTTTT	CSVEDRLAGGGGTGELFF
TRBV24-1	-	TRBJ2-3	TRBD2	TGTGCCACCAGTGATTTGGCGGGAGAGACAGATACGCAGTATTTT	CATSDLAGETDTQYF
TRBV6-5	-	TRBJ2-7	TRBD2	TGTGCCAGCAGTTACACCTCCGGGACTATCTACGAGCAGTACTTC	CASSYTSGTIYEQYF
TRBV7-9	-	TRBJ1-1	-	TGTGCCAGCAGCTTAGTTCCCGCTATAATGAACACTGAAGCTTTCTTT	CASSLVPAIMNTEAFF
TRBV2	-	TRBJ1-4	-	TGTGCCAGCAGTAACCGGGACAATAATGAAAAACTGTTTTTT	CASSNRDNNEKLFF
TRBV5-1	many	TRBJ2-3	TRBD1	TGCGCCAGCAGCAGGGACAGGGCCACAGATACGCAGTATTTT	CASSRDRATDTQYF
TRBV20-1	few	TRBJ1-2	TRBD1	TGCAGTGCTAGAGACCCCACCCCAGGGGGAGGCTACACCTTC	CSARDPTPGGGYTF
TRBV25-1	few	TRBJ1-4	TRBD1	TGTGCCAGCACCGGGGGACAGGGCGGGGGACTGTTTTTT	CASTGGQGGGLFF
TRBV18	few	TRBJ2-2	TRBD1	TGTGCCAGCTCACCACTTACAGCGGGACAGGGGACCGGGGAGCTGTTTTTT	CASSPLTAGQGTGELFF
TRBV9	-	TRBJ2-7	TRBD2	TGTGCCAGCAGCGTAGACCCTAGCGGAACCTACGAGCAGTACTTC	CASSVDPSGTYEQYF
TRBV7-9	many	TRBJ2-7	TRBD1	TGTGCCACGGCGGGGACAGGAGCCTACGAGCAGTACTTC	CATAGTGAYEQYF
TRBV10-3	many	TRBJ2-5	-	TGTGCCATCAGTACAGGGGAGGAAGAGACCCAGTACTTC	CAISTGEEETQYF
TRBV10-3	few	TRBJ2-7	TRBD1	TGTGCCATCAGCGGACAGGGGGGCGAGCAGTACTTC	CAISGQGGEQYF
TRBV4-1	many	TRBJ2-7	-	TGCGCCAGCAGCCAAGAAGGACAGACCTACGAGCAGTACTTC	CASSQEGQTYEQYF
TRBV7-9	-	TRBJ2-2	-	TGTGCCAGCAGCTCTCGGACAGAGGACACCGGGGAGCTGTTTTTT	CASSSRTEDTGELFF
TRBV5-5	many	TRBJ2-7	-	TGTGCCAGCAGCTTGACCAGGGGAGCCTACGAGCAGTACTTC	CASSLTRGAYEQYF
TRBV12-3/TRBV12-4	many	TRBJ1-5	TRBD1	TGTGCCAGCAGTTTTCACGCCCTCCCGGGACAGGGGGTTTATAGCAATCAGCCCCAGCATTTT	CASSFHALPGQGVYSNQPQHF
TRBV5-1	many	TRBJ2-1	TRBD1	TGCGCCAGCAGCGAGACAGGGGGGTACAATGAGCAGTTCTTC	CASSETGGYNEQFF
TRBV12-3/TRBV12-4	few	TRBJ2-1	-	TGTGCCAGCAGTTTGTTAGGGCCCAATGAGCAGTTCTTC	CASSLLGPNEQFF
TRBV29-1	-	TRBJ2-5	-	TGCAGCGGGACGGAGGGGACCCAGTACTTC	CSGTEGTQYF
TRBV28	many	TRBJ1-5	TRBD1	TGTGCCACCGTGAAGGGACAGCTCAATCAGCCCCAGCATTTT	CATVKGQLNQPQHF
TRBV18	many	TRBJ2-7	-	TGTGCCAGCTCACCACCGGGGGGCAGCTCCTACGAGCAGTACTTC	CASSPPGGSSYEQYF
TRBV28	few	TRBJ2-3	TRBD1	TGTGCCAGCAGTTCAGGGACAGGGAACTCTTTTCGGGATACGCAGTATTTT	CASSSGTGNSFRDTQYF
TRBV28	-	TRBJ2-1	TRBD1	TGTGCCAGCGAATCACTGGGACAGCTTTTAGGTAATGAGCAGTTCTTC	CASESLGQLLGNEQFF
TRBV27	few	TRBJ2-7	-	TGTGCCAGCAGTCAAGTAGTGGAGTACGAGCAGTACTTC	CASSQVVEYEQYF